This entry lists 2 T cell receptor beta chains sequenced from one sample in a study of control samples from healthy donors and cancer patients. This table comes from immunoSEQ multiplex PCR, and its TCRdb copy is limited to in-frame clones, with some not included. This table has approximately 98,000 clones, approximately 82% appearing once. The sequenced material came from blood. The source is a man younger than 35 in good health.

V gene TRBV6-5 combines with J gene TRBJ1-1; unclear D gene. Germline V gene sequence: CDR1 MNHEY, CDR2 SVGAGI. The CDR3 loop spans 14 amino acids. Trimming took 0 bases from V and 1 from J, leaving 6 bases between them. Here the CDR3 reads CASSYSTRNTEAFF. The DNA for the CDR3 is TGTGCCAGCAGTTACTCCACTAGGAACACTGAAGCTTTCTTT.

V is TRBV7-2 and J is TRBJ1-1; TRBD1 aligns across 8 bases. This CDR3 comprises 14 residues. Germline CDR1 and CDR2: SGHTA and FQGNSA. With 7 bases clipped from V and 1 base from J, the junction kept 5 bases outside the gene matches. The CDR3 DNA reads as TGTGCCAGCATCCTCGGACAGGGGAACACTGAAGCTTTCTTT. Translated: CASILGQGNTEAFF.